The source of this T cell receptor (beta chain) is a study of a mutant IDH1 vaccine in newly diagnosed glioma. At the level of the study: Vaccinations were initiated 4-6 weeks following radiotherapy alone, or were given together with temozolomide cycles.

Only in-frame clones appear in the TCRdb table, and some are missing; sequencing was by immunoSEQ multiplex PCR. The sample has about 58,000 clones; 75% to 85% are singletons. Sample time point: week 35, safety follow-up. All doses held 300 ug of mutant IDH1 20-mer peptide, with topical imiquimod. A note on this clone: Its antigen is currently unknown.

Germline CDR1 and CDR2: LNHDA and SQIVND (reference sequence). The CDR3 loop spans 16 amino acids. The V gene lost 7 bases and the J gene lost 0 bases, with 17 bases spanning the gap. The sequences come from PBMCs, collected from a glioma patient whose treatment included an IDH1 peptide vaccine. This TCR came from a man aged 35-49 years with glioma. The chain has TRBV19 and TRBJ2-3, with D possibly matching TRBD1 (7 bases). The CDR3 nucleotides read TGTGCCAGTACCATGATGACAGGGACTAGCACAGATACGCAGTATTTT. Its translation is CASTMMTGTSTDTQYF.